This T cell receptor (beta chain) was sequenced for a study of T cell responses to AZD1222 COVID-19 vaccine. On this clone itself: Antigen unknown.

Study-wide results and caveats: Reportedly, nearly half the spike-specific TCRs target unmutated variant regions.

Assay: immunoSEQ multiplex PCR; the TCRdb copy retains only in-frame clones and omits some. The data hold some 150,000 clones, with 80% to 90% observed a single time. Sequenced material: peripheral blood, taken 28 days after the second dose of the MenACWY control vaccine. The sequence came from an adult who received the MenACWY meningococcal vaccine as a control.

In nucleotides, the CDR3 is TGTGCCAGTAGCCTCAATCAGGGAGCCCAAGAGACCCAGTACTTC. Residues: CASSLNQGAQETQYF. The rearrangement links TRBV19 to TRBJ2-5, with D perhaps being TRBD1 or TRBD2 (5 bases each). Germline values: CDR1 LNHDA, CDR2 SQIVND (reference sequence). The V gene lost 6 bases and the J gene lost 1 base, with 15 bases spanning the gap. This CDR3 has 15 amino acids.